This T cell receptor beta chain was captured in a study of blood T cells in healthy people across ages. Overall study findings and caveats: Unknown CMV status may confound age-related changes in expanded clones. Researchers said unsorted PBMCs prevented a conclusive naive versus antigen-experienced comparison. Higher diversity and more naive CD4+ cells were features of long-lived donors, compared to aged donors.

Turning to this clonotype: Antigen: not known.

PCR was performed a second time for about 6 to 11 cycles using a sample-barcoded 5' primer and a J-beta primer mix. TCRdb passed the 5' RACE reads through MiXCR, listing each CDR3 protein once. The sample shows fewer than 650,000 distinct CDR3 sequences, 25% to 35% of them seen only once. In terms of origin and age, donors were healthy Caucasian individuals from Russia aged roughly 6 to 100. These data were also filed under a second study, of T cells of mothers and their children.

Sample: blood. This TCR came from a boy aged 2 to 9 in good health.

The CDR3: CASRLNSNNEKLFF. CDR3 in DNA: TGTGCCAGCAGGCTAAATTCTAACAATGAAAAACTGTTTTTT. The gene calls are TRBV6-6 and TRBJ1-4; D ambiguous. V lost 6 bases to trimming and J lost 5 bases, with 13 bases between them. The CDR3 consists of 14 residues. Germline CDR1 is MNHNY and CDR2 is SVGAGI (reference sequence).